Included here is one T cell receptor (beta chain) sequence, with context. Its antigen is currently unknown. These data are taken from a study of cytomegalovirus exposure and HLA in healthy donors. Germline-derived CDR1 and CDR2 are SGHRS and YFSETQ. After removal of 1 base from V and 2 bases from J, the junction contained 9 bases not matched to a gene. This CDR3 region has 18 residues. Separate from the approximately 730-subject first cohort, the roughly 120-subject validation cohort was the one that the donors belonged to. TCRdb's copy holds only in-frame clones and misses some; the assay was immunoSEQ multiplex PCR. The table shows about 110,000 clones, with about 85% occurring only once. Notes on the study in general: Usually a TCR sequence was rare, but some public TCRs were found in many donors. A classifier reportedly called cytomegalovirus status with high sensitivity and specificity.

The chain links TRBV5-1 to TRBJ2-1; 10 nucleotides line up with TRBD2. This sequence originates from a young woman in good health and CMV-seropositive. Sequenced input: PBMCs. In DNA form, the CDR3 reads TGCGCCAGCAGCTTGCCCTCCGGACTAGCGGACCCCTACAATGAGCAGTTCTTC. It specifies CASSLPSGLADPYNEQFF.